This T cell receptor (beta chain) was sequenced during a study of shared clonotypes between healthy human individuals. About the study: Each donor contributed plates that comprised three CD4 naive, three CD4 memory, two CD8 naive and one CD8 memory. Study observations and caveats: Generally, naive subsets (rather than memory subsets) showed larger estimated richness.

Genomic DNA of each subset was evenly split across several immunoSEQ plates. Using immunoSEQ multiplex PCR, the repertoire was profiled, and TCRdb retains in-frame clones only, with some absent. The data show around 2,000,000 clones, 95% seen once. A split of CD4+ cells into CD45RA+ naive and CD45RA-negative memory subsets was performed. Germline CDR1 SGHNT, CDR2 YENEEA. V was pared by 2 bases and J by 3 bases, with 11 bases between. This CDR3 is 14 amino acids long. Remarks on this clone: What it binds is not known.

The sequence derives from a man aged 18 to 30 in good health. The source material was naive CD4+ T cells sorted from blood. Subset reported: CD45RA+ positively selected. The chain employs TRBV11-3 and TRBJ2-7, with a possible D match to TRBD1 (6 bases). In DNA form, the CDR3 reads TGTGCCAGCAGCTTATGGACAGCCCTCTACGAGCAGTACTTC. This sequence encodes CASSLWTALYEQYF.